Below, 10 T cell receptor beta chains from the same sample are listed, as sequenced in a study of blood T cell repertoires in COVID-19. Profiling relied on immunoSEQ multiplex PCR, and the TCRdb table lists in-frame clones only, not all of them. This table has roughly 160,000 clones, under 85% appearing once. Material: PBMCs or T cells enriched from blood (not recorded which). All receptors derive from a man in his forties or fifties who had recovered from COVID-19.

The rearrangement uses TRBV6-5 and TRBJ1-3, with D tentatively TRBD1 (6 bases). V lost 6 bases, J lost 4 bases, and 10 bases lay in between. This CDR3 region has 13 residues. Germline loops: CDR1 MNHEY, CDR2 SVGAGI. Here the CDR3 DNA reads TGTGCCAGCAGCATACAGGGAGGAAACACCATATATTTT. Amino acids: CASSIQGGNTIYF.

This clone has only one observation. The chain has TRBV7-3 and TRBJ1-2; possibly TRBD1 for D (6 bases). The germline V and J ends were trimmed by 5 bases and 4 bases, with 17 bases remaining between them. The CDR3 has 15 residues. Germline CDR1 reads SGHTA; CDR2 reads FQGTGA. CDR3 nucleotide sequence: TGTGCCAGCAGCCCGTATCCCCCAGGGGCCTATGGCTACACCTTC. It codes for CASSPYPPGAYGYTF.

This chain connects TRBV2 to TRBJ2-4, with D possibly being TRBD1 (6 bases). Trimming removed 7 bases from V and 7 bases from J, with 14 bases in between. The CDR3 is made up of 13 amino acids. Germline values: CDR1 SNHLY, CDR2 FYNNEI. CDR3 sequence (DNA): TGTGCCAGCAAAAGTCCGCAGGGGAACATTCAGTACTTC. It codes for CASKSPQGNIQYF.

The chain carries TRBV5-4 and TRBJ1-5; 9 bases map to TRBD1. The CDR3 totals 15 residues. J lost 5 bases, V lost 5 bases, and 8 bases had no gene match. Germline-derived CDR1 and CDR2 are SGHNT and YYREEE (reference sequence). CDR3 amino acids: CASSSSGQGDQPQHF. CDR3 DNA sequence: TGTGCCAGCAGTTCATCGGGACAGGGAGATCAGCCCCAGCATTTT.

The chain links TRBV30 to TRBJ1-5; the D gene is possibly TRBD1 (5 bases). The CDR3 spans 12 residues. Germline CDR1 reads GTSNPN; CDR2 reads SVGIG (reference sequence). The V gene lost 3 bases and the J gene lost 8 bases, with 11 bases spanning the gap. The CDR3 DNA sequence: TGTGCCTGGAGCCAAACCAGGGAGCCCCAGCATTTT. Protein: CAWSQTREPQHF.

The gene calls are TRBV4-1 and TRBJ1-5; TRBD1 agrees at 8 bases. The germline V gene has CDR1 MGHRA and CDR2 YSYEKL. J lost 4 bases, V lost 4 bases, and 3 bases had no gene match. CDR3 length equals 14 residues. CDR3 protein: CASSPTGENQPQHF. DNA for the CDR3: TGCGCCAGCAGCCCGACAGGGGAGAATCAGCCCCAGCATTTT.

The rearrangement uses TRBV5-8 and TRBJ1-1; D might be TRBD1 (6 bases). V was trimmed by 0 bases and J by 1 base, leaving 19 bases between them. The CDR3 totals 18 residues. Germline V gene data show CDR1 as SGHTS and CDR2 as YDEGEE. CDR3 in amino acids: CASSLVQGTLIKNTEAFF. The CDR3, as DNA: TGTGCCAGCAGCTTGGTACAGGGCACACTTATCAAGAACACTGAAGCTTTCTTT.

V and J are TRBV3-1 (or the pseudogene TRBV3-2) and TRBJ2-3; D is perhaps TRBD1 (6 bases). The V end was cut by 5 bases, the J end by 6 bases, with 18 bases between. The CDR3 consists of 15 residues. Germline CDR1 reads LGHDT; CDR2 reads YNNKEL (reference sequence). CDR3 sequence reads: CASSTGTLLGDTQYF. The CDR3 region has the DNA TGTGCCAGCAGCACAGGGACACTCCTTGGGGATACGCAGTATTTT.

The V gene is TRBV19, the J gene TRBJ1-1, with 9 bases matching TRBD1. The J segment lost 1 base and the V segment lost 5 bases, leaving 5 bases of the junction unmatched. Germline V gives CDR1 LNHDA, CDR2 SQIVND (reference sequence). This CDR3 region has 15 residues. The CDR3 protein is CASSFQDRGNTEAFF. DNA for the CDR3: TGTGCCAGTAGTTTTCAGGACAGGGGGAACACTGAAGCTTTCTTT.

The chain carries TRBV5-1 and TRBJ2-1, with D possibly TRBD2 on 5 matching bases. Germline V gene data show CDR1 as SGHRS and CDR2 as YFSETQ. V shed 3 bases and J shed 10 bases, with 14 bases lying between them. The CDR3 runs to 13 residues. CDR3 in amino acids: CASSSGPRGEQFF. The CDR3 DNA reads TGCGCCAGCAGCTCCGGGCCCCGAGGGGAGCAGTTCTTC.